This T cell receptor (beta chain) emerged from a study of identical twins. Template switching supplied a universal primer site; unique molecular identifiers were carried on the cDNA. TCRdb reanalysed the 5' RACE reads using MiXCR and keeps one entry per CDR3 protein. This sample has 700,000 or so distinct CDR3 sequences, with around 8.6% found just once. CDR1 and CDR2 (germline): LGHNA, YSLEER. With 0 bases removed from V and 7 bases from J, the gap between germline ends came to 9 bases. The CDR3 extends over 14 amino acids. This same sample was also part of a study on yellow fever vaccine responses in identical twins.

This TCR came from a young woman in good health. The sample was PBMCs. V and J are TRBV4-3 and TRBJ2-2; D is ambiguous. In DNA form, the CDR3 reads TGCGCCAGCAGCCAAGATCCCATTAGCGGGGAGCTGTTTTTT. Residues: CASSQDPISGELFF.